This TCR beta chain was identified in a study of cytomegalovirus exposure and HLA in healthy donors. Study-wide points: Earlier results showed most TCR beta V segments being productive about 87% or about 30% of the time. CMV serostatus was the sole immune exposure data available. It was shown in a later analysis that HLA-associated TCR beta chains were more clonally expanded than other, equally common chains.

The germline V gene encodes CDR1 SGHDT and CDR2 YYEEEE. V dropped 5 bases and J dropped 7 bases, with 21 bases sitting between them. There are 15 residues in the CDR3. Vbeta (60) and Jbeta (13) primers were used in the PCR. Sequencing used immunoSEQ multiplex PCR; TCRdb keeps in-frame clones, though not all of them. The table has around 150,000 clones, 75% to 80% seen once. Concerning this clone: No antigen is known for it.

The donors, nominally healthy at sampling, likely had unrecorded immune exposures. The chain carries TRBV5-6 and TRBJ1-2, with a weak D call TRBD1 (6 bases). The sequence came from a woman in her forties or fifties in good health and CMV-seropositive. Source material: PBMCs. The CDR3 DNA is TGTGCCAGCAGTTGGACTGATGGGGGCAAAAGTGGCTACACCTTC. This sequence encodes CASSWTDGGKSGYTF.